This is a list of T cell receptor beta chains from one sample in a study of T cell clusters in autoimmune cytopenias. One entry per CDR3 protein, without DNA, is what TCRdb gives after re-calling the multiplex PCR reads. The table lists approximately 6,000 distinct CDR3 sequences. Sequencing used peripheral blood. The receptor source for this set is a human donor with an autoimmune cytopenia or autoimmune hepatitis (not recorded which). Each CDR3 is given with its conserved first and last residue. Size is stated for part of the rows, as once, few or many counts, or as a class when the clone is expanded.

>TRBV14|TRBJ1-1|.
CASSQGVLTEAFF
>TRBV5-4|TRBJ2-2|medium-sized
CASSSPPSGGATGELFF
>TRBV19|TRBJ2-7|medium-sized
CASTPTGGIYEQYF
>TRBV12-3/TRBV12-4|TRBJ1-2|medium-sized
CASSFRQEHGYTF
>TRBV19|TRBJ2-7|medium-sized
CASAGTAHYEQYF
>TRBV10-2|TRBJ1-4|.
CASSDPGQGANEKLFF
>TRBV20-1|TRBJ1-6|.
CSARAAGDNSPLHF
>TRBV6-1|TRBJ1-5|.
CASSEALRSNQPQHF
>TRBV6-5|TRBJ1-3|medium-sized
CASRQGGSTGNTIYF
>TRBV20-1|TRBJ2-5|.
CSARLYQETQYF
>TRBV6-5|TRBJ2-1|medium-sized
CASGLAGGLYNEQFF
>TRBV27|TRBJ1-4|medium-sized
CASAKSYREGLFF
>TRBV18|TRBJ2-3|medium-sized
CASSPPARTDTQYF
>TRBV6-1|TRBJ1-5|medium-sized
CASSQDPTQPQHF
>TRBV19|TRBJ2-7|medium-sized
CASRPAPGQGIYEQYF
>TRBV20-1|TRBJ1-3|.
CSAPERSSGNTIYF
>TRBV30|TRBJ1-1|medium-sized
CAWSQPNTEAFF
>TRBV6-2/TRBV6-3|TRBJ1-1|.
CASSYNQLPMNTEAFF
>TRBV27|TRBJ2-1|medium-sized
CASSLSVGSRANEQFF
>TRBV20-1|TRBJ1-5|.
CSAYRGNSNQPQHF
>TRBV6-5|TRBJ2-7|medium-sized
CASSYSASNEQYF
>TRBV6-5|TRBJ2-3|medium-sized
CASSPDRGNTQYF
>TRBV6-5|TRBJ2-1|medium-sized
CASRRLSGGANNEQFF
>TRBV6-1|TRBJ1-2|medium-sized
CASPLAGIGGYTF
>TRBV6-1|TRBJ2-3|medium-sized
CASSSRPGLAGGTQYF
>TRBV19|TRBJ1-2|medium-sized
CASSIADNYGYTF
>TRBV12-3/TRBV12-4|TRBJ2-5|.
CASRPTGAAQTQYF
>TRBV12-3/TRBV12-4|TRBJ2-7|.
CASSLTGAGYEQYF
>TRBV7-9|TRBJ1-2|.
CASSFDPFFGYTF
>TRBV11-2|TRBJ2-1|.
CASSLGAESSYNEQFF
>TRBV20-1|TRBJ2-1|.
CSAVGTSGSISYNEQFF
>TRBV19|TRBJ2-3|medium-sized
CASSIDRGAGGRNTQYF
>TRBV4-3|TRBJ2-7|.
CASSQDWDSSGEQYF
>TRBV20-1|TRBJ2-3|.
CSARGFGGGAGTQYF
>TRBV19|TRBJ1-5|medium-sized
CASSRGQGLHQPQHF
>TRBV19|TRBJ2-2|medium-sized
CASSARQTLVGELFF
>TRBV25-1|TRBJ1-4|.
CASRKQGAKEKLFF
>TRBV27|TRBJ2-5|medium-sized
CASSFRETQYF
>TRBV5-6|TRBJ2-7|medium-sized
CASSLLLAGAAYEQYF
>TRBV5-1|TRBJ2-7|.
CASSLEGAGTYEQYF
>TRBV12-3/TRBV12-4|TRBJ2-4|.
CASSFRPPNRPLAKNIQYF
>TRBV5-1|TRBJ1-1|.
CASSLGDRGTGTEAFF
>TRBV12-3/TRBV12-4|TRBJ1-2|medium-sized
CASSLVWTGMFYGYTF
>TRBV12-3/TRBV12-4|TRBJ1-1|medium-sized
CASMRRLNTEAFF
>TRBV6-6|TRBJ2-5|.
CASSYSSGAGETQYF
>TRBV19|TRBJ2-1|medium-sized
CASSKGGLAGSSYNEQFF
>TRBV10-3|TRBJ2-5|.
CAISPLREQYF
>TRBV5-1|TRBJ2-3|.
CASSLAQRGGMGTDTQYF
>TRBV19|TRBJ1-5|.
CASSLRAGNQPQHF
>TRBV19|TRBJ1-5|medium-sized
CASRWTGNSNQPQHF
>TRBV6-1|TRBJ2-1|medium-sized
CASSEPGSLKDEQFF
>TRBV6-1|TRBJ1-1|medium-sized
CASRPRGLSTEAFF